The 4 T cell receptor beta chains given below trace back to one sample, sequenced in a study of cytomegalovirus exposure and HLA in healthy donors. The PCR used 60 Vbeta and 13 Jbeta primers. Libraries were prepared by immunoSEQ multiplex PCR; TCRdb keeps only in-frame clonotypes and omits some of them. The sample has some 120,000 clones, roughly 87% seen once. The sample taken for sequencing was PBMCs. These receptors originate from a woman under 30 in good health and CMV-seronegative.

V is TRBV11-2 and J is TRBJ1-4; possibly TRBD1 for D (5 bases). Germline CDR1 and CDR2: SGHAT and FQNNGV. Trimming left V 8 bases short and J 13 bases short, with 14 bases between. There are 11 residues in the CDR3. CDR3 residues: CASRDLGLLFF. CDR3 nucleotides: TGTGCCAGCCGCGATCTGGGGCTACTGTTTTTT.

This clone was detected once. This sequence joins TRBV7-3 and TRBJ2-3; 10 nucleotides align to TRBD2. CDR3 length: 16 amino acids. Germline V gene data show CDR1 as SGHTA and CDR2 as FQGTGA. J gave up 6 bases and V 5 bases, and 11 bases lay outside the gene matches. The CDR3 nucleotides are TGTGCCAGCAGCCCCTTAGCGGGGGGCCCGCCCGATACGCAGTATTTT. Translated: CASSPLAGGPPDTQYF.

This clone was picked up one time. V and J are TRBV7-2 and TRBJ1-1; the match to TRBD1 covers 8 bases. The CDR3 contains 13 residues. V lost 3 bases, J lost 8 bases, and 5 bases stayed unmatched. The germline gives CDR1 SGHTA, CDR2 FQGNSA. The CDR3 coding sequence is TGTGCCAGCAGCTTCTACAGGGGGTCGGAAGCTTTCTTT. Its translation: CASSFYRGSEAFF.

The count of this clone is one. The chain recombines TRBV6-1 with TRBJ2-3, with TRBD2 matching 10 bases. CDR3 length equals 15 residues. The germline CDR1 and CDR2 sequences are MNHNS and SASEGT. Trimming at V came to 4 bases and at J to 4 bases, leaving 5 bases not matched to a gene. The CDR3 region has the DNA TGTGCCAGCAGTGCGCCGAGCGGGGGGGCAGATACGCAGTATTTT. Translating gives CASSAPSGGADTQYF.